Below, 20 T cell receptor beta chains from the same sample are listed, as sequenced in a study of blood T cell repertoires in COVID-19. The assay was immunoSEQ multiplex PCR, and TCRdb's table has in-frame clones only and misses some. The sample yields about 87,000 clones, more than 75% seen once. The sequenced sample consisted of peripheral blood. These receptors were collected from a middle-aged man with acute or convalescent COVID-19.

The chain joins TRBV29-1 to TRBJ2-7, with TRBD1 matching over 7 bases. Germline V CDR1 and CDR2: SQVTM, ANQGSEA. This CDR3 is 12 amino acids long. J was trimmed by 2 bases and V by 7 bases; bases with no gene match: 5. This CDR3 reads CSARTGAYEQYF. In nucleotides, the CDR3 is TGCAGCGCCAGGACAGGTGCCTACGAGCAGTACTTC.

The chain uses TRBV29-1 and TRBJ1-1, with 7 nucleotides matching TRBD1. Germline trimming cut 4 bases from V and 6 bases from J; bases unmatched to any gene: 8. Germline V lookup: CDR1 SQVTM, CDR2 ANQGSEA. The CDR3 totals 13 residues. CDR3 DNA: TGCAGCGTTGGGACGACAGGGAGTGCTGAAGCTTTCTTT. Amino acids: CSVGTTGSAEAFF.

This clone was counted between two and nine times. This chain connects TRBV11-3 to TRBJ2-2; the match to TRBD2 covers 7 bases. This CDR3 region has 14 residues. CDR1 is SGHNT, CDR2 YENEEA, per germline. Germline trimming cut 3 bases from V and 4 bases from J; bases unmatched to any gene: 2. CDR3 sequence: CASSLTSSTGELFF. In DNA form, the CDR3 reads TGTGCCAGCAGCTTGACTAGCAGCACCGGGGAGCTGTTTTTT.

This chain links TRBV4-1 with TRBJ1-1; D not certain. This CDR3 contains 13 residues. The ends were cut back, 4 bases at V and 0 bases at J, with 6 bases in the middle. Germline CDR1 is MGHRA and CDR2 is YSYEKL. DNA for the CDR3: TGCGCCAGCAGCCCTCTAATGAACACTGAAGCTTTCTTT. This codes for CASSPLMNTEAFF.

The sample holds one count of this clone. The chain is built from TRBV4-1 and TRBJ2-5; perhaps TRBD1 as D (5 bases). The CDR3 has 16 amino acids. V lost 1 base to trimming and J lost 4 bases, with 16 bases between them. From germline, CDR1 is MGHRA and CDR2 YSYEKL. CDR3 loop: CASSQGDRLERETQYF. The CDR3, as DNA: TGCGCCAGCAGCCAAGGTGACAGATTAGAACGAGAGACCCAGTACTTC.

The CDR3 loop is CASSYQTGWGVTEAFF. The CDR3 nucleotides read TGTGCCAGCAGTTACCAGACCGGATGGGGGGTCACTGAAGCTTTCTTT. The chain combines TRBV6-5 with TRBJ1-1, with D possibly TRBD1 on 5 matching bases. The V and J ends lost 2 bases and 4 bases respectively, with 17 bases between them. Germline CDR1 MNHEY, CDR2 SVGAGI. The CDR3 totals 16 residues.

To note about this clone: The sample contains more than one DNA sequence encoding this CDR3. The chain recombines TRBV6-6 with TRBJ2-7; D unresolved. Germline lookup yields CDR1 MNHNY and CDR2 SVGAGI (reference sequence). This CDR3 has 12 amino acids. V was clipped by 2 bases and J by 3 bases, with 5 bases between them. In nucleotides, the CDR3 is TGTGCCAGCAGTTACACCGGCTACGAGCAGTACTTC. Encoded protein: CASSYTGYEQYF.

A single count supports this clone. In DNA, the CDR3 is TGTGCCAGCAGCCAAGATGTCGGGAGTACGCAGTATTTT. It is translated as CASSQDVGSTQYF. The genes are TRBV3-1 (or the pseudogene TRBV3-2) and TRBJ2-3; tentatively, D is TRBD2 (6 bases). Trimming pared 0 bases from V and 8 bases from J, leaving 9 bases between. The germline CDR1 and CDR2 sequences are LGHDT and YNNKEL (reference sequence). This CDR3 region has 13 residues.

V usage is TRBV6-1 and J usage is TRBJ2-5; D not resolved. Germline V gives CDR1 MNHNS, CDR2 SASEGT. CDR3 length: 15 residues. V was clipped by 2 bases and J by 1 base, with 11 bases between them. CDR3 region: CASSESAHIQETQYF. Here the CDR3 DNA reads TGTGCCAGCAGTGAAAGCGCGCACATCCAAGAGACCCAGTACTTC.

In its sample, this clone was seen once. V gene TRBV27 combines with J gene TRBJ2-6; perhaps TRBD1 as D (7 bases). The V gene lost 7 bases and the J gene lost 4 bases, with 32 bases spanning the gap. Germline assignment: CDR1 MNHEY and CDR2 SMNVEV (reference sequence). There are 21 residues in the CDR3. This chain's CDR3 is CASTLRGGQDRIRMGANVLTF. Written as DNA, the CDR3 is TGTGCCAGCACCCTTAGAGGGGGGCAGGACAGGATCAGAATGGGGGCCAACGTCCTGACTTTC.

The gene calls are TRBV19 and TRBJ1-1; D might be TRBD1 (6 bases). The CDR3 has 15 residues. Germline CDR1 and CDR2: LNHDA and SQIVND (reference sequence). Trimming pared 6 bases from V and 4 bases from J, leaving 18 bases between. The CDR3 sequence: CASSLPRGGGTEAFF. The CDR3 DNA sequence: TGTGCCAGTAGCCTCCCGCGGGGAGGGGGCACTGAAGCTTTCTTT.

The chain employs TRBV6-2 or TRBV6-3 and TRBJ1-5, with TRBD1 as a possible D gene (6 bases). Germline V lookup: CDR1 MNHEY, CDR2 SVGEGT. This CDR3 contains 16 residues. Deletions cut 2 bases from V and 5 bases from J, with 16 bases between. Here the CDR3 DNA reads TGTGCCAGCAGTTACGGCTTCAGGGGTAACGATCAGCCCCAGCATTTT. Its protein is CASSYGFRGNDQPQHF.

This chain joins TRBV5-5 and TRBJ2-5; 9 nucleotides match TRBD1. In germline, CDR1 is SGHKS, CDR2 YYEKEE (reference sequence). The CDR3 covers 16 residues. Trimming removed 2 bases from V and 2 bases from J; junction bases left unmatched: 7. The CDR3 protein is CASSLFWGQGQETQYF. In nucleotides, the CDR3 is TGTGCCAGCAGCTTATTTTGGGGACAGGGTCAAGAGACCCAGTACTTC.

A single count supports this clone. The chain has TRBV24-1 and TRBJ2-2; 12 bases map to TRBD2. This CDR3 comprises 19 residues. Germline V gene lookup returns CDR1 KGHDR and CDR2 SFDVKD. V lost 2 bases, J lost 5 bases, and 11 bases stayed unmatched. The CDR3 region has the DNA TGTGCCACCAGTGATTCTCAATTGCGACTAGCGGGAGTAACCGGGGAGCTGTTTTTT. It specifies CATSDSQLRLAGVTGELFF.

V gene TRBV10-3 combines with J gene TRBJ2-3; TRBD2 matches 7 bases. Germline V gives CDR1 ENHRY, CDR2 SYGVKD. With V trimmed by 6 bases and J by 0 bases, 9 bases remained unmatched. This CDR3 is built from 16 residues. The CDR3 loop reads CAISERLAPSTDTQYF. The CDR3 DNA reads as TGTGCCATCAGCGAACGACTAGCCCCTAGCACAGATACGCAGTATTTT.

The V call is TRBV19, the J call TRBJ2-6; 8 positions agree with TRBD1. Trimming cost V 5 bases and J 0 bases; bases outside gene matches: 3. CDR1 and CDR2 (germline): LNHDA, SQIVND (reference sequence). This CDR3 is built from 16 residues. CDR3 DNA: TGTGCCAGTAGTTCCACAGGGGGCTCTGGGGCCAACGTCCTGACTTTC. This gives the protein CASSSTGGSGANVLTF.

The chain combines TRBV19 with TRBJ1-1; D is undetermined. Between the trimmed V and J ends, which lost 6 bases and 8 bases, there was a span of 7 bases. This CDR3 spans 10 amino acids. Germline V CDR1 and CDR2: LNHDA, SQIVND (reference sequence). CDR3 coding DNA: TGTGCCAGTAGGGAGGGAGAAGCTTTCTTT. Protein: CASREGEAFF.

The chain uses TRBV6-2 or TRBV6-3 and TRBJ1-1; 7 bases line up with TRBD1. From germline, CDR1 is MNHEY and CDR2 SVGEGT. Trimming cost V 6 bases and J 5 bases; bases outside gene matches: 12. The CDR3 extends over 15 amino acids. CDR3 sequence: CASSGAHRGSTEAFF. The CDR3 region has the DNA TGTGCCAGCAGCGGAGCTCACAGGGGTTCGACTGAAGCTTTCTTT.

The rearrangement links TRBV24-1 to TRBJ1-5, with TRBD1 as a possible D gene (5 bases). Trimming took off 1 base at V and 7 bases at J, with 16 bases between the two ends. Looked up from germline, CDR1 is KGHDR and CDR2 is SFDVKD. The CDR3 consists of 16 residues. CDR3: CATSDFLNRPTQPQHF. In nucleotides, the CDR3 is TGTGCCACCAGTGATTTTTTAAACAGGCCCACGCAGCCCCAGCATTTT.

This clone was observed a handful of times. The chain employs TRBV19 and TRBJ2-7, with 8 bases identical to TRBD1. CDR3 length: 15 amino acids. The germline V gene encodes CDR1 LNHDA and CDR2 SQIVND (reference sequence). The trim removed 3 bases at V and 5 bases at J, leaving 9 bases unmatched. The CDR3 DNA sequence: TGTGCCAGTAGTATGATAGGGCAGGGGGCCCACGAGCAGTACTTC. Residues: CASSMIGQGAHEQYF.